A selection of T cell receptor beta chains follows, all from one sample in a study of cytomegalovirus exposure and HLA in healthy donors. The method was immunoSEQ multiplex PCR; TCRdb's version includes in-frame clones alone and lacks a portion of them. Of 200,000 or so clones listed, 70% to 85% are singletons. Sequenced input: PBMCs. The source of these receptors is a male donor in good health and CMV-seronegative. The CDR3 runs from the conserved cysteine through the conserved F or W. D genes are given only for firm matches. Clone size is stated in some rows and not others, as once, few, many or a class when expanded.

abundance: -; v_gene: TRBV28; d_gene: -; j_gene: TRBJ2-1; CDR3nt: TGTGGGGCCGGGAAAGGGGGACCGGTTGATGAGCAGTTCTTC; CDR3aa: CGAGKGGPVDEQFF
abundance: once; v_gene: TRBV6-1; d_gene: -; j_gene: TRBJ2-7; CDR3nt: TGTGCCAGCAGCCAGAACTACGAGCAGTACTTC; CDR3aa: CASSQNYEQYF
abundance: -; v_gene: TRBV2; d_gene: -; j_gene: TRBJ2-1; CDR3nt: TGTGCCAGCAGTCAAAGCGGTCTAGGGTCCTACAATGAGCAGTTCTTC; CDR3aa: CASSQSGLGSYNEQFF
abundance: once; v_gene: TRBV5-4; d_gene: TRBD1; j_gene: TRBJ2-7; CDR3nt: TGTGCCAGCAGTGCTAACGCGGGGACAGGGTCCTACGAGCAGTACTTC; CDR3aa: CASSANAGTGSYEQYF
abundance: -; v_gene: TRBV2; d_gene: -; j_gene: TRBJ2-7; CDR3nt: TGTGCCAGCAGTGCGGGGGACAGCTCCTACGAGCAGTACTTC; CDR3aa: CASSAGDSSYEQYF
abundance: -; v_gene: TRBV5-1; d_gene: TRBD2; j_gene: TRBJ2-3; CDR3nt: TGCGCCAGCAGCTACGGGAGGACAGATACGCAGTATTTT; CDR3aa: CASSYGRTDTQYF
abundance: -; v_gene: TRBV7-8; d_gene: -; j_gene: TRBJ1-1; CDR3nt: TGTGCCAGCAGCCTTAGTAGGCGGACTGAAGCTTTCTTT; CDR3aa: CASSLSRRTEAFF
abundance: few; v_gene: TRBV5-8; d_gene: -; j_gene: TRBJ1-1; CDR3nt: TGTGCCAGCAGCTTGGGGTCAGGGTTTCGCACTGAAGCTTTCTTT; CDR3aa: CASSLGSGFRTEAFF
abundance: -; v_gene: TRBV7-8; d_gene: TRBD2; j_gene: TRBJ2-7; CDR3nt: TGTGCCAGCAGCTTTGGGGAGGGTGGCGAGCAGTACTTC; CDR3aa: CASSFGEGGEQYF
abundance: few; v_gene: TRBV6-5; d_gene: TRBD2; j_gene: TRBJ2-1; CDR3nt: TGTGCCAGCAGACGAGCGGGAGGGCCTGTTGATGAGCAGTTCTTC; CDR3aa: CASRRAGGPVDEQFF
abundance: once; v_gene: TRBV4-2; d_gene: TRBD2; j_gene: TRBJ2-7; CDR3nt: TGTGCCAGCAGCCAGATTAGCGGGAGCCAAAACGAGCAGTACTTC; CDR3aa: CASSQISGSQNEQYF
abundance: -; v_gene: TRBV5-1; d_gene: TRBD1; j_gene: TRBJ1-1; CDR3nt: TGCGCCAGCAGCTTGGGACAGGGTAGCACTGAAGCTTTCTTT; CDR3aa: CASSLGQGSTEAFF
abundance: -; v_gene: TRBV5-1; d_gene: TRBD1; j_gene: TRBJ1-3; CDR3nt: TGCGCCAGCAGCTTGACAGGGGACTCTGGAAACACCATATATTTT; CDR3aa: CASSLTGDSGNTIYF
abundance: once; v_gene: TRBV28; d_gene: -; j_gene: TRBJ2-3; CDR3nt: TGTGCCAGCTATGCGGCCTGGGGCACAGATACGCAGTATTTT; CDR3aa: CASYAAWGTDTQYF
abundance: -; v_gene: TRBV10-2; d_gene: -; j_gene: TRBJ2-5; CDR3nt: TGCGCCAGCAGTGAAATGAGGATCGGGGAGACCCAGTACTTC; CDR3aa: CASSEMRIGETQYF
abundance: once; v_gene: TRBV28; d_gene: -; j_gene: TRBJ1-1; CDR3nt: TGTGCCAGCAGTACTCCAAGCGTATTGGACACTGAAGCTTTCTTT; CDR3aa: CASSTPSVLDTEAFF
abundance: -; v_gene: TRBV5-1; d_gene: -; j_gene: TRBJ2-3; CDR3nt: TGCGCCAGCAGCCGGGGGGCATGGGGGAGAATTAGCACAGATACGCAGTATTTT; CDR3aa: CASSRGAWGRISTDTQYF
abundance: -; v_gene: TRBV6-6; d_gene: TRBD2; j_gene: TRBJ2-7; CDR3nt: TGTGCCAGCTCAGATGGGGGACTAGCGGGCTCCTACGAGCAGTACTTC; CDR3aa: CASSDGGLAGSYEQYF
abundance: -; v_gene: TRBV7-2; d_gene: -; j_gene: TRBJ2-7; CDR3nt: TGTGCCAGCAGCTCCACTGGGACTCCTTCCTACGAGCAGTACTTC; CDR3aa: CASSSTGTPSYEQYF
abundance: -; v_gene: TRBV7-3; d_gene: TRBD1; j_gene: TRBJ2-2; CDR3nt: TGTGCCAGCAGCTCGACAGGGGCCACGAACACCGGGGAGCTGTTTTTT; CDR3aa: CASSSTGATNTGELFF
abundance: few; v_gene: TRBV19; d_gene: -; j_gene: TRBJ2-4; CDR3nt: TGTGCCAGTAGCTCCCCAGGGCGGGACGCCAAAAACATTCAGTACTTC; CDR3aa: CASSSPGRDAKNIQYF
abundance: -; v_gene: TRBV4-1; d_gene: TRBD2; j_gene: TRBJ2-7; CDR3nt: TGCGCCAGCACCCGTGGACTAGCGGGAGTCGAGCAGTACTTC; CDR3aa: CASTRGLAGVEQYF
abundance: -; v_gene: TRBV7-9; d_gene: TRBD2; j_gene: TRBJ2-1; CDR3nt: TGTGCCAGCAGCTTATTACTCGCCGGGAGGGGGAATGAGCAGTTCTTC; CDR3aa: CASSLLLAGRGNEQFF